This is a list of T cell receptor beta chains from one sample in a study of shared clonotypes between healthy human individuals. Libraries were prepared by immunoSEQ multiplex PCR; TCRdb keeps only in-frame clonotypes and omits some of them. The profile shows over a million clones, approximately 80% of them singletons. Sequencing used memory CD4+ T cells from PBMCs. The receptors derive from a man aged 18 to 30 in good health. Some clones in this sample may be carry-over from other donors' samples. Each CDR3 is given with its conserved first and last residue. D genes are given only for firm matches. Clone sizes are given selectively: once, few, many, or a class where the clone is expanded.

V gene: TRBV7-2; clone size: few; J gene: TRBJ2-2; D gene: TRBD1; CDR3 protein: CASSLPLGTGGNTGELFF; CDR3 DNA: TGTGCCAGCAGCTTACCATTGGGGACAGGGGGGAACACCGGGGAGCTGTTTTTT
V gene: TRBV5-1; clone size: NA; J gene: TRBJ2-7; D gene: TRBD2; CDR3 protein: CASSLAGTSGLYEQYF; CDR3 DNA: TGCGCCAGCAGCTTGGCTGGGACTAGCGGGCTCTACGAGCAGTACTTC
V gene: TRBV7-3; clone size: NA; J gene: TRBJ2-7; D gene: TRBD2; CDR3 protein: CASSSSGGYEQYF; CDR3 DNA: TGTGCCAGCAGCTCTAGCGGGGGGTACGAGCAGTACTTC
V gene: TRBV6-5; clone size: NA; J gene: TRBJ2-7; D gene: TRBD1; CDR3 protein: CASSNRGMYEQYF; CDR3 DNA: TGTGCCAGCAGTAACAGGGGAATGTACGAGCAGTACTTC
V gene: TRBV11-3; clone size: NA; J gene: TRBJ2-1; D gene: NA; CDR3 protein: CASSTGSYNEQFF; CDR3 DNA: TGTGCCAGCTCAACGGGATCCTACAATGAGCAGTTCTTC
V gene: TRBV4-1; clone size: NA; J gene: TRBJ2-5; D gene: TRBD2; CDR3 protein: CASSQDPLAGGLFGETQYF; CDR3 DNA: TGCGCCAGCAGCCAAGATCCCCTAGCGGGAGGCCTTTTTGGAGAGACCCAGTACTTC
V gene: TRBV28; clone size: NA; J gene: TRBJ2-2; D gene: NA; CDR3 protein: CASVSGGPLFF; CDR3 DNA: TGTGCCAGCGTGTCGGGCGGCCCCCTGTTTTTT
V gene: TRBV7-9; clone size: NA; J gene: TRBJ1-5; D gene: NA; CDR3 protein: CASSLGGRLNQPQHF; CDR3 DNA: TGTGCCAGCAGCTTAGGGGGCAGGTTAAATCAGCCCCAGCATTTT
V gene: TRBV6-5; clone size: NA; J gene: TRBJ1-5; D gene: NA; CDR3 protein: CASSYQTEFNQPQHF; CDR3 DNA: TGTGCCAGCAGTTACCAGACAGAATTCAATCAGCCCCAGCATTTT
V gene: TRBV18; clone size: once; J gene: TRBJ2-5; D gene: NA; CDR3 protein: CASSPQTPGTAGTQYF; CDR3 DNA: TGTGCCAGCTCACCACAAACGCCGGGGACGGCGGGGACCCAGTACTTC
V gene: TRBV7-2; clone size: NA; J gene: TRBJ2-7; D gene: NA; CDR3 protein: CASSLQPGLQYF; CDR3 DNA: TGTGCCAGCAGCCTCCAACCGGGCCTTCAGTACTTC
V gene: TRBV29-1; clone size: many; J gene: TRBJ2-7; D gene: TRBD2; CDR3 protein: CSVSRLAGEGEQYF; CDR3 DNA: TGCAGCGTTTCCCGACTAGCGGGAGAGGGTGAGCAGTACTTC
V gene: TRBV6-5; clone size: once; J gene: TRBJ2-7; D gene: NA; CDR3 protein: CASSYLVGSYGQYF; CDR3 DNA: TGTGCCAGCAGTTACCTTGTCGGGAGCTACGGGCAGTACTTC
V gene: TRBV23-1; clone size: NA; J gene: TRBJ2-7; D gene: NA; CDR3 protein: CASTVGQYSYEQYF; CDR3 DNA: TGCGCCAGCACAGTTGGGCAATACTCCTACGAGCAGTACTTC
V gene: TRBV18; clone size: NA; J gene: TRBJ2-3; D gene: NA; CDR3 protein: CASSLRTASTDTQYF; CDR3 DNA: TGTGCCAGCTCACTTCGGACAGCCAGCACAGATACGCAGTATTTT
V gene: TRBV2; clone size: NA; J gene: TRBJ1-2; D gene: NA; CDR3 protein: CASSVEGPRYGYTF; CDR3 DNA: TGTGCCAGCAGTGTTGAGGGGCCACGCTATGGCTACACCTTC
V gene: TRBV27; clone size: NA; J gene: TRBJ2-7; D gene: TRBD2; CDR3 protein: CASSLRRLAGGTTYEQYF; CDR3 DNA: TGTGCCAGCAGTTTACGCAGGCTAGCGGGAGGAACCACCTACGAGCAGTACTTC
V gene: TRBV14; clone size: NA; J gene: TRBJ2-5; D gene: TRBD1; CDR3 protein: CASSQVISATGAGETQYF; CDR3 DNA: TGTGCCAGCAGCCAAGTTATTTCGGCTACAGGGGCCGGAGAGACCCAGTACTTC
V gene: TRBV4-2; clone size: NA; J gene: TRBJ2-3; D gene: TRBD2; CDR3 protein: CASSQAFLGGTDTQYF; CDR3 DNA: TGTGCCAGCAGCCAAGCTTTCCTGGGGGGGACAGATACGCAGTATTTT
V gene: TRBV2; clone size: few; J gene: TRBJ2-3; D gene: TRBD2; CDR3 protein: CASSELAGVGDTQYF; CDR3 DNA: TGTGCCAGCAGTGAACTAGCGGGAGTGGGAGATACGCAGTATTTT
V gene: TRBV7-3; clone size: NA; J gene: TRBJ2-1; D gene: TRBD2; CDR3 protein: CASSRRGTYNEQFF; CDR3 DNA: TGTGCCAGCAGCCGGCGGGGGACCTACAATGAGCAGTTCTTC
V gene: TRBV18; clone size: NA; J gene: TRBJ1-2; D gene: TRBD1; CDR3 protein: CASSPGQPYGYTF; CDR3 DNA: TGTGCCAGCTCACCGGGACAGCCCTATGGCTACACCTTC
V gene: TRBV16; clone size: NA; J gene: TRBJ1-2; D gene: NA; CDR3 protein: CASSRLQGFLSNYGYTF; CDR3 DNA: TGTGCCAGCAGCCGGCTACAGGGTTTCCTTTCTAACTATGGCTACACCTTC
V gene: TRBV30; clone size: NA; J gene: TRBJ2-5; D gene: NA; CDR3 protein: CAWSGRAGTRYF; CDR3 DNA: TGTGCCTGGAGTGGTCGGGCGGGAACTAGGTACTTC
V gene: TRBV6-5; clone size: many; J gene: TRBJ1-1; D gene: TRBD1; CDR3 protein: CASSLTGDTEAFF; CDR3 DNA: TGTGCCAGCAGTCTAACAGGGGACACTGAAGCTTTCTTT
V gene: TRBV7-3; clone size: once; J gene: TRBJ2-7; D gene: TRBD2; CDR3 protein: CASSSLAGGTYEQYF; CDR3 DNA: TGTGCCAGCAGCTCTTTAGCGGGAGGAACCTACGAGCAGTACTTC
V gene: TRBV30; clone size: few; J gene: TRBJ2-2; D gene: NA; CDR3 protein: CAWSVSRSGDTGELFF; CDR3 DNA: TGTGCCTGGAGTGTTTCCCGATCAGGGGACACCGGGGAGCTGTTTTTT
V gene: TRBV5-1; clone size: NA; J gene: TRBJ2-1; D gene: TRBD1; CDR3 protein: CASSLGGTEPNEQFF; CDR3 DNA: TGCGCCAGCAGCTTGGGGGGGACAGAGCCCAATGAGCAGTTCTTC
V gene: TRBV6-6; clone size: NA; J gene: TRBJ2-7; D gene: NA; CDR3 protein: CASSYSISTSSYEQYF; CDR3 DNA: TGTGCCAGCAGTTACTCAATTAGCACCAGCTCCTACGAGCAGTACTTC
V gene: TRBV9; clone size: NA; J gene: TRBJ1-2; D gene: NA; CDR3 protein: CASSANSGPPSATF; CDR3 DNA: TGTGCCAGCAGCGCCAACTCGGGGCCTCCATCTGCCACCTTC
V gene: TRBV10-3; clone size: NA; J gene: TRBJ1-1; D gene: TRBD1; CDR3 protein: CAISDIPRDRASPIDTEAFF; CDR3 DNA: TGTGCCATCAGTGACATTCCAAGGGACAGGGCGTCTCCGATTGACACTGAAGCTTTCTTT
V gene: TRBV29-1; clone size: NA; J gene: TRBJ1-1; D gene: NA; CDR3 protein: CSVEEKVRGRGNTEAFF; CDR3 DNA: TGCAGCGTTGAAGAAAAAGTCAGGGGAAGGGGGAACACTGAAGCTTTCTTT
V gene: TRBV29-1; clone size: NA; J gene: TRBJ2-2; D gene: TRBD1; CDR3 protein: CSVQGADTGELFF; CDR3 DNA: TGCAGCGTTCAGGGGGCCGACACCGGGGAGCTGTTTTTT
V gene: TRBV7-8; clone size: NA; J gene: TRBJ2-4; D gene: NA; CDR3 protein: CASSEPFVAKNIQYF; CDR3 DNA: TGTGCCAGCAGCGAGCCCTTTGTAGCCAAAAACATTCAGTACTTC
V gene: TRBV11-2; clone size: NA; J gene: TRBJ1-3; D gene: NA; CDR3 protein: CASSLAVGPGNTIYF; CDR3 DNA: TGTGCCAGCAGCTTAGCAGTGGGACCTGGAAACACCATATATTTT
V gene: TRBV5-1; clone size: few; J gene: TRBJ1-4; D gene: NA; CDR3 protein: CASSPRPQLNEKLFF; CDR3 DNA: TGCGCCAGCAGCCCACGACCTCAGCTTAATGAAAAACTGTTTTTT
V gene: TRBV7-2; clone size: NA; J gene: TRBJ2-3; D gene: NA; CDR3 protein: CASSLRLTDTQYF; CDR3 DNA: TGTGCCAGCAGCTTAAGGCTGACAGATACGCAGTATTTT
V gene: TRBV5-1; clone size: few; J gene: TRBJ2-2; D gene: NA; CDR3 protein: CASSLIGSPGELFF; CDR3 DNA: TGCGCCAGCAGCTTAATCGGGAGCCCCGGGGAGCTGTTTTTT
V gene: TRBV28; clone size: NA; J gene: TRBJ1-5; D gene: NA; CDR3 protein: CASSFSSVQLQPQHF; CDR3 DNA: TGTGCCAGCAGTTTCTCGTCAGTTCAGCTACAGCCCCAGCATTTT
V gene: TRBV9; clone size: NA; J gene: TRBJ2-3; D gene: TRBD2; CDR3 protein: CASSSTPGLAGSTDTQYF; CDR3 DNA: TGTGCCAGCAGTTCAACTCCGGGACTAGCGGGCAGCACAGATACGCAGTATTTT
V gene: TRBV5-4; clone size: NA; J gene: TRBJ2-1; D gene: TRBD2; CDR3 protein: CASSLAGTSGNNEQFF; CDR3 DNA: TGTGCCAGCAGCTTGGCCGGGACTAGCGGAAACAATGAGCAGTTCTTC
V gene: TRBV18; clone size: NA; J gene: TRBJ2-2; D gene: TRBD2; CDR3 protein: CASSPTTSGNTGELFF; CDR3 DNA: TGTGCCAGCTCACCAACGACTAGCGGGAACACCGGGGAGCTGTTTTTT
V gene: TRBV19; clone size: NA; J gene: TRBJ1-3; D gene: NA; CDR3 protein: CATRPAPSGNTIYF; CDR3 DNA: TGTGCCACCCGGCCGGCCCCCTCTGGAAACACCATATATTTT
V gene: TRBV28; clone size: NA; J gene: TRBJ1-3; D gene: NA; CDR3 protein: CASSSPPRTHYTIYF; CDR3 DNA: TGTGCCAGCAGTTCCCCTCCCCGGACCCATTACACCATATATTTT
V gene: TRBV7-3; clone size: NA; J gene: TRBJ2-5; D gene: NA; CDR3 protein: CASSLSRQETQYF; CDR3 DNA: TGTGCCAGCAGCTTATCGCGGCAAGAGACCCAGTACTTC
V gene: TRBV11-2; clone size: NA; J gene: TRBJ1-2; D gene: NA; CDR3 protein: CASSHQPDNYGYTF; CDR3 DNA: TGTGCCAGCAGCCACCAGCCGGACAACTATGGCTACACCTTC
V gene: TRBV7-2; clone size: NA; J gene: TRBJ1-2; D gene: NA; CDR3 protein: CVGGRANYGYTF; CDR3 DNA: TGTGTTGGGGGTAGAGCTAACTATGGCTACACCTTC
V gene: TRBV7-2; clone size: once; J gene: TRBJ2-5; D gene: TRBD2; CDR3 protein: CASIAGGLYQETQYF; CDR3 DNA: TGTGCCAGCATAGCGGGAGGGCTGTACCAAGAGACCCAGTACTTC
V gene: TRBV4-1; clone size: NA; J gene: TRBJ2-7; D gene: NA; CDR3 protein: CASSQEPRSGAINYEQYF; CDR3 DNA: TGCGCCAGCAGCCAAGAACCCCGCTCAGGGGCGATTAACTACGAGCAGTACTTC
V gene: TRBV19; clone size: NA; J gene: TRBJ2-7; D gene: NA; CDR3 protein: CASSRGLGYEQYF; CDR3 DNA: TGTGCCAGTAGTCGGGGGCTCGGCTACGAGCAGTACTTC
V gene: TRBV5-4; clone size: NA; J gene: TRBJ2-3; D gene: NA; CDR3 protein: CASSLNSKSSSTDTQYF; CDR3 DNA: TGTGCCAGCAGCTTGAATTCTAAATCCTCTAGCACAGATACGCAGTATTTT
V gene: TRBV6-5; clone size: NA; J gene: TRBJ1-1; D gene: NA; CDR3 protein: CASSRTENTEAFF; CDR3 DNA: TGTGCCAGCAGTCGGACGGAGAACACTGAAGCTTTCTTT
V gene: TRBV5-1; clone size: NA; J gene: TRBJ1-1; D gene: NA; CDR3 protein: CASSLDRPNTEAFF; CDR3 DNA: TGCGCCAGCAGCTTGGACAGACCGAACACTGAAGCTTTCTTT
V gene: TRBV11-2; clone size: NA; J gene: TRBJ2-2; D gene: NA; CDR3 protein: CASSLQGTGELFF; CDR3 DNA: TGTGCCAGCAGCTTACAGGGGACCGGGGAGCTGTTTTTT